Below, 7 T cell receptor beta chains from the same sample are listed, as sequenced in a study of monozygotic twins with inflammatory bowel disease. TCRdb re-called the 5' RACE reads and gives one entry per CDR3 protein, without DNA. The sample has around 100,000 distinct CDR3 sequences. Sequenced: blood. The origin of the receptors is a human donor with ulcerative colitis or Crohn's disease, or a healthy co-twin of an affected twin (not recorded which).

V gene TRBV5-1 combines with J gene TRBJ2-3; no DNA is available, so the TRBD2 call from TCRdb remains unchecked. CDR1 is SGHRS and CDR2 is YFSETQ in the germline V gene. This CDR3 region has 17 residues. CDR3 residues: CASSLQGLAGGIDTQYF.

The chain joins TRBV7-2 to TRBJ2-2; TCRdb's D call, TRBD1, is unchecked because there is no DNA. This CDR3 comprises 15 residues. The V gene's germline CDR1 is SGHTA and CDR2 FQGNSA. CDR3 amino acids: CASSTRQGANGELFF.

The rearrangement uses TRBV7-9 and TRBJ2-3. The CDR3 spans 15 residues. CDR1 is SEHNR, CDR2 FQNEAQ, per germline (reference sequence). CDR3 amino acids: CASSLVLSYTDTQYF.

This chain joins TRBV7-9 and TRBJ1-5. The CDR3 loop spans 16 amino acids. Germline CDR1 SEHNR, CDR2 FQNEAQ (reference sequence). Here the CDR3 reads CASSGGASGSNQPQHF.

This chain connects TRBV5-1 to TRBJ2-1; TCRdb selects TRBD1, and the lack of DNA leaves this call unchecked. The germline CDR1 and CDR2 sequences are SGHRS and YFSETQ. The CDR3 is made up of 15 amino acids. The CDR3 spells CASSLRDRQYNEQFF.

The chain uses TRBV12-3 or TRBV12-4 and TRBJ2-3; the D call from TCRdb, TRBD2, cannot be confirmed without DNA. The CDR3 is 16 residues long. The CDR3 protein is CASSRGSTSGGDTQYF.

CDR3 region: CASPKTSGGSYEQYF. The chain employs TRBV5-4 and TRBJ2-7; TCRdb's assignment of TRBD2 cannot be checked, as there is no DNA. In germline, CDR1 is SGHNT, CDR2 YYREEE (reference sequence). The CDR3 consists of 15 residues.